A single TCR beta chain is shown here with its context. What it recognizes is unknown. The data derive from a study of somatic mutations in cytotoxic T cells in rheumatoid arthritis. Study-wide background: Flow cytometry sorted some V beta antibody-stained T-cell populations to nearly 100% purity, V beta1+ cells among them being sequenced for TCRB.

Whole-study findings and limits: The CD8+ clonality of rheumatoid arthritis patients increased with age, whereas that of healthy controls did not.

The CDR3 spans 16 residues. The V and J ends lost 5 bases and 4 bases, in that order; junction bases with no gene match: 7. CDR1 is MNHEY and CDR2 is SMNVEV in the germline V gene (reference sequence). Sequenced by immunoSEQ multiplex PCR; TCRdb stores in-frame clones only, minus some. The sample yields tens of thousands of clones, about 86% seen once. Comprising around 50% females and having a median age of about 56 years (range roughly 20-80), blood donors constituted the healthy controls. The rearrangement uses TRBV27 and TRBJ2-2; 10 nucleotides line up with TRBD1. The clonotype originates from a woman between 50 and 59 years old in good health. Sequencing input: CD8+ T cells sorted from blood. CDR3 in amino acids: CASSPIRDRGTGELFF. CDR3 bases: TGTGCCAGCAGTCCCATAAGGGACAGGGGCACCGGGGAGCTGTTTTTT.